Below, 2 T cell receptor beta chains from the same sample are listed, as sequenced in a study of OX40 agonist ivuxolimab in advanced cancers. Libraries came from the immunoSEQ multiplex PCR assay. This immuneACCESS table, as held by TCRdb, lists in-frame sequences with V and J called but not all clones. Of the missing ones, under half trace to an unresolved V gene in checked studies; the others have no known cause. Within this sample are more than 50,000 clones, with roughly 84% of them counted one time only. The top ten clones comprise roughly 4.4% of the sample. The source material was CD4+ or CD8+ T cells sorted from blood, sampled in a trial of the OX40 agonist ivuxolimab. These TCRs come from an adult with an advanced solid tumor such as melanoma, head and neck, liver or kidney cancer.

The chain recombines TRBV29-1 with TRBJ2-5; possible D gene TRBD2, 6 bases. The V gene's germline CDR1 is SQVTM and CDR2 ANQGSEA. The CDR3 extends over 12 amino acids. V lost 8 bases to trimming and J lost 1 base, with 11 bases between them. This CDR3 reads CSYRGIQETQYF. In nucleotides, the CDR3 is TGCAGCTATCGCGGGATCCAAGAGACCCAGTACTTC.

This clone was picked up a small number of times. This rearrangement joins TRBV5-4 to TRBJ1-2; the match to TRBD1 covers 9 bases. In germline, CDR1 is SGHNT, CDR2 YYREEE (reference sequence). This CDR3 has 13 residues. Germline trimming cut 2 bases from V and 7 bases from J; bases unmatched to any gene: 3. Written as DNA, the CDR3 is TGTGCCAGCAGCTTTGACAGGGGGGCTGGCTACACCTTC. This encodes CASSFDRGAGYTF.